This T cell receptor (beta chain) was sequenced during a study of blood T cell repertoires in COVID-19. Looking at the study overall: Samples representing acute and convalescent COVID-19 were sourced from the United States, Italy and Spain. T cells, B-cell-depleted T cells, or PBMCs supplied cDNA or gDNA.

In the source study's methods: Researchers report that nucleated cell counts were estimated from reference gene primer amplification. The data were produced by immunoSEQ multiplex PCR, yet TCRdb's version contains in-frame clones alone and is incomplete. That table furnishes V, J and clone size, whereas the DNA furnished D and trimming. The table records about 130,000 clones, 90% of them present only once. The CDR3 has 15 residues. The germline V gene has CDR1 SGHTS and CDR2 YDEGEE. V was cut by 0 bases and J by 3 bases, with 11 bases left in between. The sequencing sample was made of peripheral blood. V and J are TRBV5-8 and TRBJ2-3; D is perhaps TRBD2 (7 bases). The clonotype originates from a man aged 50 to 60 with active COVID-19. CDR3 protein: CASSLDREGTDTQYF. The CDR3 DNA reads TGTGCCAGCAGCTTGGACAGGGAGGGAACAGATACGCAGTATTTT.